The 29 T cell receptor beta chains listed next were all sequenced from one sample in a study of blood T cells in healthy people across ages (dated by TCRdb to about 2015). Libraries were prepared through 5' RACE. Reads for this sample came from an Illumina HiSeq 2500. A second PCR of roughly 7 to 11 cycles was run with a J-beta primer mix and a sample-barcoded 5' primer. TCRdb redid the processing of the public reads, applying fastp at Q25 and MiXCR, and retained in-frame beta chains. Each record represents a unique CDR3 protein, reported with the most common genes and DNA among its rows. The sample table lists 1.2 million to 1.5 million distinct CDR3 sequences, 45% to 70% of them with a count of one. 5% to 7% of the sample lies in the top ten. The source material was blood. Receptors originate from a young man in good health.

The CDR3 region is CAIRRLNQETQYF. CDR3 DNA sequence: TGTGCAATAAGGAGACTGAACCAAGAGACCCAGTACTTC. The chain combines TRBV7-6 with TRBJ2-5; D not resolved. Germline CDR1 is SGHVS and CDR2 is FNYEAQ. CDR3 size: 13 residues.

V is TRBV11-2 and J is TRBJ2-3; D not certain. V was clipped by 5 bases and J by 2 bases, with 8 bases between them. The CDR3 length is 13 residues. Germline-derived CDR1 and CDR2 are SGHAT and FQNNGV. CDR3 in amino acids: CASSVINTDTQYF. The CDR3 nucleotides read TGTGCCAGCAGCGTTATAAACACAGATACGCAGTATTTT. The full variable domain, with the rest looked up from reference TRBV11-2 and TRBJ2-3, is EAGVAQSPRYKIIEKRQSVAFWCNPISGHATLYWYQQILGQGPKLLIQFQNNGVVDDSQLPKDRFSAERLKGVDSTLKIQPAKLEDSAVYLCASSVINTDTQYFGPGTRLTVL.

Notes on this clonotype: Just one base apart from a much larger clone, this may be a read error. The DNA of the CDR3 is TGTGCCAGCAACCCGGGACAGAACTATGGCTACACCTTC. Translation gives CASNPGQNYGYTF. The chain joins TRBV12-3 or TRBV12-4 to TRBJ1-2; 7 bases line up with TRBD1. This CDR3 is built from 13 residues. V lost 7 bases to trimming and J lost 2 bases; unmatched junction nucleotides: 4.

V gene TRBV20-1 combines with J gene TRBJ2-1; 7 bases align to TRBD2. Judging by the DNA end, TRBJ2-7 fits better; the J call may be wrong. The CDR3 has 15 amino acids. Germline loops: CDR1 DFQATT, CDR2 SNEGSKA (reference sequence). The CDR3 DNA reads TGCAGTGCTAGTAGTGCCAGCGGGGTTTACAATGAGCAGTACTTC. Its protein product is CSASSASGVYNEQYF.

This clonotype was counted a few times. For the CDR3, the DNA is TGTGCCAGCAGTTACGAACGGAACTATGGCTACACCTTC. Translation: CASSYERNYGYTF. J is TRBJ1-2 and V is TRBV6-2 or TRBV6-3; D call uncertain. The V end lost 2 bases, the J end lost 2 bases, and 6 bases lay between the germline ends. CDR1 and CDR2 from the germline V gene are MNHEY and SVGEGT. CDR3 length: 13 amino acids.

On this clonotype itself: The junction shows a germline mismatch at one end, possibly a read error. The rearrangement uses TRBV24-1 and TRBJ2-5; no firm D call. This CDR3 contains 16 residues. Germline CDR1 is KGHDR and CDR2 is SFDVKD. The CDR3 DNA reads TGTGCCACCAGTGGTAAACCAAGTGAGGTAGGAGAGGCCCAGTACTTC. Translation gives CATSGKPSEVGEAQYF.

The J gene is TRBJ1-1, the V gene TRBV5-5; D unclear. This CDR3 comprises 12 residues. The V end lost 0 bases, the J end lost 4 bases, and 4 bases lay between the germline ends. CDR1 is SGHKS and CDR2 is YYEKEE in the germline V gene (reference sequence). The CDR3 protein is CASSLEVTEAFF. For the CDR3, the DNA is TGTGCCAGCAGCTTGGAAGTCACTGAAGCTTTCTTT.

The V and J genes are TRBV5-1 and TRBJ2-7, with D uncertain. The germline gives CDR1 SGHRS, CDR2 YFSETQ. Trimming shortened V by 0 bases and J by 2 bases, and 9 bases separated the two germline ends. The CDR3 has 14 residues. The CDR3 spells CASSLAPVTYEQYF. As DNA, the CDR3 is TGCGCCAGCAGCTTGGCCCCAGTTACCTACGAGCAGTACTTC.

The rearrangement joins TRBV4-1 to TRBJ1-3; 9 positions match TRBD1. From germline, CDR1 is MGHRA and CDR2 YSYEKL. Trimming removed 4 bases from V and 6 bases from J; junction bases left unmatched: 10. The CDR3 runs to 16 residues. CDR3 bases: TGCGCCAGCAGCCCAAACACAGGGGGCACGCTAAACACCATATATTTT. Translated, it gives CASSPNTGGTLNTIYF.

The chain links TRBV12-3 or TRBV12-4 to TRBJ1-5; 7 nucleotides agree with TRBD1. V was clipped by 6 bases and J by 9 bases; unmatched bases: 14. The CDR3 runs 15 residues. This CDR3 reads CASRYRDSLLWPQHF. CDR3 bases: TGTGCCAGCAGATACCGGGACAGCCTCCTGTGGCCCCAGCATTTT.

In its sample, this clonotype was seen many times. This chain uses TRBV7-9 with TRBJ2-7, with TRBD1 identical over 7 bases. In germline, CDR1 is SEHNR, CDR2 FQNEAQ (reference sequence). Unmatched junction bases numbered 1, after V lost 5 bases and J lost 6 bases. The CDR3 is made up of 11 amino acids. CDR3 nucleotides: TGTGCCAGCAGCCCAGGGGGCGAGCAGTACTTC. Translating gives CASSPGGEQYF. The variable domain in full, with the rest retrieved from reference TRBV7-9 and TRBJ2-7, is DTGVSQNPRHKITKRGQNVTFRCDPISEHNRLYWYRQTLGQGPEFLTYFQNEAQLEKSRLLSDRFSAERPKGSFSTLEIQRTEQGDSAMYLCASSPGGEQYFGPGTRLTVT.

The V call is TRBV20-1, the J call TRBJ2-3, with D possibly being TRBD2 (5 bases). V lost 0 bases, J lost 6 bases, and 19 bases lay in between. The germline V gene has CDR1 DFQATT and CDR2 SNEGSKA (reference sequence). The CDR3 length is 16 residues. CDR3 DNA: TGCAGTGCTAGAGATCGGGGAGAGTTCATTCACGATACGCAGTATTTT. This gives the protein CSARDRGEFIHDTQYF.

This clonotype was seen a few times. The chain carries TRBV14 and TRBJ1-6; perhaps TRBD1 as D (5 bases). Trimming removed 2 bases from V and 5 bases from J, with 7 bases in between. Germline assignment: CDR1 SGHDN and CDR2 FVKESK. The CDR3 has 14 amino acids. CDR3 region: CASSQRGNNSPLHF. The CDR3 DNA reads as TGTGCCAGCAGCCAACGGGGGAATAATTCACCCCTCCACTTT.

This chain connects TRBV25-1 to TRBJ2-7; D possibly corresponds to TRBD2 (6 bases). Deletions cut 6 bases from V and 0 bases from J, with 9 bases between. The germline V gene has CDR1 MGHDK and CDR2 SYGVNS. This CDR3 contains 13 residues. In nucleotides, the CDR3 is TGTGCCAGCAGACTAGCTCTCTCCTACGAGCAGTACTTC. It is translated as CASRLALSYEQYF.

The chain carries TRBV20-1 and TRBJ2-1; D is uncertain. Trimming shortened V by 0 bases and J by 5 bases, and 20 bases separated the two germline ends. The CDR3 consists of 17 residues. Germline CDR1 DFQATT, CDR2 SNEGSKA (reference sequence). The CDR3 spells CSARDPGLWPAHNEQFF. DNA for the CDR3: TGCAGTGCTAGAGATCCTGGTCTCTGGCCCGCCCACAATGAGCAGTTCTTC.

This clonotype turned up a few times. The V call is TRBV10-3, the J call TRBJ1-6; D ambiguous. Trimming cost V 3 bases and J 5 bases, with 8 bases left between them. The CDR3 is 14 residues long. Germline V lookup: CDR1 ENHRY, CDR2 SYGVKD. CDR3 in amino acids: CAISDGQNNSPLHF. The CDR3 nucleotides are TGTGCCATCAGTGACGGGCAGAATAATTCACCCCTCCACTTT.

Here the CDR3 DNA reads TGTGCCAGCAGTGCAGGGACTAGCGGGAGAAACGAGCAGTACTTC. It specifies CASSAGTSGRNEQYF. V is TRBV27 and J is TRBJ2-7; 14 bases match TRBD2. Germline V lookup: CDR1 MNHEY, CDR2 SMNVEV (reference sequence). This CDR3 spans 15 amino acids. The ends lost 5 bases at V and 5 bases at J; junction bases unmatched: 5.

In DNA form, the CDR3 reads TGTGCCAGCAGTTTGATTTCCTCCAGGGAGGGCTACACCTTC. Its translation: CASSLISSREGYTF. The V call is TRBV7-2, the J call TRBJ1-2; perhaps TRBD1 as D (5 bases). The ends were cut back, 6 bases at V and 8 bases at J, with 19 bases in the middle. CDR3 length: 14 residues. Per germline, CDR1 SGHTA and CDR2 FQGNSA.

The CDR3 here is CASSLALGAHSYEQYF. The CDR3 DNA is TGTGCCAGCAGCTTAGCGCTCGGCGCTCACTCCTACGAGCAGTACTTC. V is TRBV7-9 and J is TRBJ2-7; D unresolved. The ends were cut back, 0 bases at V and 0 bases at J, with 12 bases in the middle. The length of the CDR3 is 16 residues. Germline CDR1 reads SEHNR; CDR2 reads FQNEAQ (reference sequence).

This chain joins TRBV20-1 and TRBJ2-1, with 7 bases lining up with TRBD2. The tail of the sequence fits TRBJ2-7 better, so the J call may be wrong. The CDR3 consists of 18 residues. Germline V CDR1 and CDR2: DFQATT, SNEGSKA (reference sequence). In DNA, the CDR3 is TGCAGTGCTAGAGGGCTAAGTGCGGGGGTGAGCTCCTACAATGAGCAGTACTTC. Its translation: CSARGLSAGVSSYNEQYF.

This clonotype was seen more than once but under ten times. V usage is TRBV5-6 and J usage is TRBJ1-1; D is uncertain. The CDR3 spans 15 residues. Per the germline V gene, CDR1 is SGHDT and CDR2 is YYEEEE. The V gene lost 4 bases and the J gene lost 3 bases, with 16 bases spanning the gap. CDR3 bases: TGTGCCAGCAGCGCAACGATCGGAGGCTACACTGAAGCTTTCTTT. Residues: CASSATIGGYTEAFF.

This clonotype has just one count. The chain couples TRBV20-1 to TRBJ1-4; perhaps TRBD1 as D (5 bases). Germline CDR1 DFQATT, CDR2 SNEGSKA (reference sequence). This CDR3 region has 13 residues. The V and J ends lost 5 bases and 6 bases respectively, with 13 bases between them. CDR3: CSAGDGGDEKLFF. CDR3 sequence (DNA): TGCAGTGCTGGGGACGGGGGAGATGAAAAACTGTTTTTT.

This chain links TRBV5-5 with TRBJ2-2; unclear D gene. The CDR3 is 15 residues long. V was trimmed by 2 bases and J by 6 bases, leaving 14 bases between them. Germline V gene data show CDR1 as SGHKS and CDR2 as YYEKEE (reference sequence). CDR3 nucleotide sequence: TGTGCCAGCAGCTTAATGGGTCGGGTCTCCGGGGAGCTGTTTTTT. Translated: CASSLMGRVSGELFF.

This clonotype was recorded a few times. The chain is built from TRBV27 and TRBJ2-1; 8 positions agree with TRBD1. Germline-derived CDR1 and CDR2 are MNHEY and SMNVEV (reference sequence). The V and J ends lost 5 bases and 4 bases, in that order; junction bases with no gene match: 4. The length of the CDR3 is 14 residues. This chain's CDR3 is CASSPGGLYNEQFF. CDR3 nucleotide sequence: TGTGCCAGCAGTCCAGGGGGCTTGTACAATGAGCAGTTCTTC.

The V and J genes are TRBV5-1 and TRBJ1-4; no firm D call. With 4 bases removed from V and 11 bases from J, the gap between germline ends came to 18 bases. CDR1 is SGHRS, CDR2 YFSETQ, per germline. The CDR3 spans 14 residues. The CDR3 is CASSMGQNLDKLFF. In nucleotides, the CDR3 is TGCGCCAGCAGCATGGGTCAGAACCTCGACAAACTGTTTTTT.

V usage is TRBV18 and J usage is TRBJ2-1, with 14 bases fitting TRBD2. Germline V gene data show CDR1 as KGHSH and CDR2 as LQKENI. This CDR3 contains 17 residues. V lost 2 bases, J lost 1 base, and 1 base stayed unmatched. CDR3 coding DNA: TGTGCCAGCTCACCAAGACTAGCGGGGGGGTCCTACAATGAGCAGTTCTTC. Protein sequence: CASSPRLAGGSYNEQFF.

The rearrangement uses TRBV12-3 or TRBV12-4 and TRBJ2-3; 11 bases line up with TRBD1. The V segment lost 5 bases and the J segment 2 bases; nucleotides outside the gene matches: 6. The CDR3 is 16 residues long. Here the CDR3 DNA reads TGTGCCAGCAGTCTGGACAGGGGGCGACTCACAGATACGCAGTATTTT. Translating it yields CASSLDRGRLTDTQYF.

Notes on this clonotype: Sequence at one end of the junction differs from germline and may be a read error. This chain uses TRBV20-1 with TRBJ2-4, with a weak D call TRBD2 (6 bases). This CDR3 is built from 16 residues. Germline V CDR1 and CDR2: DFQATT, SNEGSKA (reference sequence). CDR3 protein: CRASMGGMWTKNIQYF. CDR3 bases: TGCCGTGCTAGTATGGGGGGTATGTGGACCAAAAACATTCAGTACTTC.

V usage is TRBV12-3 or TRBV12-4 and J usage is TRBJ1-5, with a weak D call TRBD1 (6 bases). The ends were cut back, 3 bases at V and 0 bases at J, with 12 bases in the middle. This CDR3 has 16 amino acids. The CDR3 loop reads CASSFKGVGSNQPQHF. DNA for the CDR3: TGTGCCAGCAGTTTCAAGGGGGTAGGTAGCAATCAGCCCCAGCATTTT.